This section outlines one TCR beta chain sequence together with its context. These data belong to a study of human T cells and chemical hapten exposure. TCRdb re-analysed the RACE reads in MiXCR, keeping a single row per CDR3 protein. In the table there are roughly 130,000 distinct CDR3 sequences, approximately 9.5% of which are singletons. Time point indicated: healthy volunteer bleed at 2 weeks. Extraction yielded total RNA from whole blood (unfractionated). Germline V CDR1 and CDR2: DFQATT, SNEGSKA (reference sequence). Deletions cut 0 bases from V and 7 bases from J, with 12 bases between. The CDR3 spans 14 residues.

The chain has TRBV20-1 and TRBJ2-2; D possibly corresponds to TRBD1 (6 bases). Sequenced sample: whole blood. This receptor was identified in a male donor in good health. Some clones in this sample may be carry-over from other donors' samples. CDR3: CSARDYRDGGELFF. DNA for the CDR3: TGCAGTGCTAGAGATTACAGGGACGGCGGGGAGCTGTTTTTT.